One sample yielded the 2 T cell receptor beta chains listed below, sequenced in a study of blood T cells in healthy people across ages. A sample-barcoded 5' primer and a J-beta primer mix were used in a second PCR of roughly 6 to 12 cycles. In TCRdb, the 5' RACE reads were re-called with MiXCR into one record per CDR3 protein. The sample includes just under 900,000 distinct CDR3 sequences, around 28% of them seen just once. Sample: blood. The receptors originated from a woman older than 75 in good health.

As for this clonotype: This may stem from a read error, because a much larger clone lies one nucleotide away. The chain uses TRBV6-6 and TRBJ2-1; TRBD2 aligns across 10 bases. This CDR3 is built from 15 residues. Germline CDR1 MNHNY, CDR2 SVGAGI (reference sequence). Written as DNA, the CDR3 is TGTGCCGGCAGTTACGGGAGCGGGGGGGAGAATGAGCAGTTCTTC. It is translated as CAGSYGSGGENEQFF.

V is TRBV7-2 and J is TRBJ2-3; 8 positions match TRBD2. V shed 4 bases, J shed 1 base, and the junction held 10 bases outside the gene matches. CDR1 SGHTA and CDR2 FQGNSA come from the germline V gene. The CDR3 covers 17 residues. CDR3 amino acids: CASSYGGSGMRTDTQYF. The CDR3 DNA reads TGTGCCAGCAGCTACGGGGGTAGCGGGATGCGCACAGATACGCAGTATTTT.